A selection of T cell receptor beta chains follows, all from one sample in a study of T-cell memory formation after mild COVID-19. TCRdb re-called the 5' RACE reads with MiXCR, one entry per CDR3 protein. The sample includes 200,000 to 300,000 distinct CDR3 sequences, about a sixth seen only once; the top ten take 20% to 25%. The sequenced sample was PBMCs or a T cell subset sorted from them (not recorded which). All receptors derive from a young man who had mild COVID-19 (a few samples of this study predate the infection). Cell type and time point are not known. CDR3s include the opening cysteine and the closing phenylalanine or tryptophan. The D gene is left open where the match is weak. Some rows have no size entry. The others give once, few or many, or a class for an expanded clone.

cdr3_aa cdr3_nt j_call d_call v_call clone_size
CASSTSRWTEAFF TGTGCCAGCAGCACCTCCCGGTGGACTGAAGCTTTCTTT TRBJ1-1 . TRBV7-9 .
CASSLGGRVGTDTQYF TGTGCCAGCAGCTTAGGAGGCAGGGTGGGCACAGATACGCAGTATTTT TRBJ2-3 . TRBV11-2 .
CASSIRGSPRSTGELFF TGTGCCAGTAGTATACGGGGTTCCCCCCGTAGCACCGGGGAGCTGTTTTTT TRBJ2-2 . TRBV19 .
CASSESGREGQPQHF TGCGCCAGCAGTGAGTCGGGAAGGGAGGGTCAGCCCCAGCATTTT TRBJ1-5 . TRBV10-2 few
CASSHLEGGNTEAFF TGCGCCAGCAGCCACTTAGAAGGGGGTAACACTGAAGCTTTCTTT TRBJ1-1 . TRBV4-3 once
CASSQGGRELPQHF TGCGCCAGCAGCCAAGGAGGGCGGGAGCTGCCCCAGCATTTT TRBJ1-5 . TRBV4-1 .
CASSVGVNTGELFF TGCGCCAGCAGCGTCGGTGTAAACACCGGGGAGCTGTTTTTT TRBJ2-2 . TRBV4-3 few
CASSARSGGSDTQYF TGTGCCAGCAGCGCCCGCAGCGGGGGATCAGATACGCAGTATTTT TRBJ2-3 TRBD2 TRBV7-2 .
CASSRGQGANSPLHF TGCGCCAGCAGCCGAGGACAGGGAGCGAATTCACCCCTCCACTTT TRBJ1-6 TRBD1 TRBV4-1 .
CATSDLLDTGELFF TGTGCCACCAGTGATTTGCTGGACACCGGGGAGCTGTTTTTT TRBJ2-2 . TRBV24-1 .